This note documents a single TCR beta chain sequence. This CDR3 region has 15 residues. Germline lookup yields CDR1 LGHDT and CDR2 YNNKEL (reference sequence). Trimming stripped 0 bases from V and 0 bases from J, with 8 bases between. The assay was immunoSEQ multiplex PCR, and TCRdb's table has in-frame clones only and misses some. Of about 360,000 clones detected, more than 70% appear once; the ten largest clones hold 1.5% to 2.5%. The data stem from a study of blood T cell repertoires in COVID-19. Turning to the study itself: From T cells, B-cell-depleted T cells, or PBMCs came the material, which was cDNA or gDNA.

Sequencing was done on a sample of PBMCs or T cells enriched from blood (not recorded which). The chain links TRBV3-1 (or the pseudogene TRBV3-2) to TRBJ1-1; D ambiguous. The receptor was derived from a man aged 35-49 years in a cohort exposed to, infected with or recovered from COVID-19 (not recorded which). The CDR3 loop is CASSQDVGMNTEAFF. CDR3 nucleotide sequence: TGTGCCAGCAGCCAAGATGTCGGGATGAACACTGAAGCTTTCTTT.